The subject of this entry is one TCR beta chain. Antigen unknown. This specimen comes from a study of cytomegalovirus exposure and HLA in healthy donors. This PCR relied on a set of 60 Vbeta primers and 13 Jbeta primers. Assay: immunoSEQ multiplex PCR; the TCRdb copy retains only in-frame clones and omits some. This table has around 67,000 clones, about 70% appearing once. Study-wide results and limits: Presence/absence analyses treated sequencing depth as roughly uniform across donors.

Germline CDR1 and CDR2: MNHNS and SASEGT. The CDR3 runs 13 residues. V was clipped by 8 bases and J by 6 bases; unmatched bases: 9. The sequencing sample was made of PBMCs. V usage is TRBV6-1 and J usage is TRBJ1-1, with 7 bases fitting TRBD1. The TCR originated in a woman younger than 45 in good health and CMV-seronegative. CDR3 DNA: TGTGCCAGCGGCCGAGGGGGCGAGTCTGAAGCTTTCTTT. Translating it yields CASGRGGESEAFF.